The entry that follows covers one T cell receptor (beta chain) sequence. What it binds is unknown. These data come from a study of immune evolution from preneoplasia to lung adenocarcinoma. The method was immunoSEQ multiplex PCR; TCRdb's version includes in-frame clones alone and lacks a portion of them. The sample records 15,000 or so clones, about 85% being singletons. General observations from the study: Top clone frequencies peaked in normal lung, apparently declining through invasive adenocarcinoma.

This receptor was obtained from a donor aged 70 or older with lung adenocarcinoma. The sequenced sample consisted of FFPE lung adenocarcinoma in situ tissue.

For the CDR3, the DNA is TGTGCCAGCAGTCATATCCCCGATTCAACCTACGAGCAGTACTTC. Translation gives CASSHIPDSTYEQYF. This chain uses TRBV5-5 with TRBJ2-7; no clear D gene. Germline V gene lookup returns CDR1 SGHKS and CDR2 YYEKEE (reference sequence). CDR3 size: 15 residues. V was cut by 5 bases and J by 2 bases, with 17 bases left in between. Full variable domain (remainder filled in from reference TRBV5-5 and TRBJ2-7): DAGVTQSPTHLIKTRGQQVTLRCSPISGHKSVSWYQQVLGQGPQFIFQYYEKEERGRGNFPDRFSARQFPNYSSELNVNALLLGDSALYLCASSHIPDSTYEQYFGPGTRLTVT.